Reported below is one T cell receptor beta chain. The data belong to a study of blood T cell repertoires in COVID-19. Authors' processing steps: The authors estimated nucleated cell counts from reference gene primer amplification. Repertoires were generated with immunoSEQ multiplex PCR, while TCRdb's copy carries only in-frame clones and drops some. V and J calls and clone size are given by that table; D and trimming were obtained from the DNA. The repertoire includes roughly 250,000 clones, around 84% of them detected once, and roughly 1.6% sits in the top ten. Either two negative PCRs, clearance, or symptom resolution qualified Cohort 3 donors as recovered. The germline V gene has CDR1 SGHRS and CDR2 YFSETQ. V shed 4 bases and J shed 1 base, with 20 bases lying between them. There are 18 residues in the CDR3.

The chain has TRBV5-1 and TRBJ1-4, with no clear D. Source material: PBMCs or T cells enriched from blood (not recorded which). The receptor was isolated from a woman between 45 and 60 years old who had recovered from COVID-19. The CDR3 DNA sequence: TGCGCCAGCAGCGGAGGTTTTTGGGGAATAGGAACTAATGAAAAACTGTTTTTT. It translates to CASSGGFWGIGTNEKLFF.